Following are 14 T cell receptor beta chains from one sample sequenced in a study of blood T cell repertoires in COVID-19 (dated by TCRdb to 2020 to 2021). The library was built by means of the immunoSEQ multiplex PCR assay. TCRdb took over this immuneACCESS table, retaining in-frame rearrangements with V and J assigned. Such tables are incomplete; in checked studies, under half of the missing clones stem from an unresolved V gene, and the remainder is unexplained. Recorded for this sample are just over 200,000 clones; 80% of them occurred a single time. Roughly 6% of the sample rests with the top ten. What was sequenced was peripheral blood. These receptors originate from a woman between 70 and 85 years old with acute or convalescent COVID-19.

The rearrangement links TRBV29-1 to TRBJ2-5; TRBD1 matches 7 bases. Germline V gene lookup returns CDR1 SQVTM and CDR2 ANQGSEA. The CDR3 contains 13 residues. The V segment lost 5 bases and the J segment 5 bases; nucleotides outside the gene matches: 8. CDR3 DNA sequence: TGCAGCGTTCCTCCCGACAGGGATGAGACCCAGTACTTC. Its protein product is CSVPPDRDETQYF.

This sequence joins TRBV28 and TRBJ2-3, with TRBD1 matching 10 bases. The germline V gene encodes CDR1 MDHEN and CDR2 SYDVKM. CDR3 length: 16 amino acids. Unmatched junction bases numbered 9, after V lost 5 bases and J lost 4 bases. CDR3 region: CASSPPTGGFADTQYF. The CDR3 bases are TGTGCCAGCAGTCCCCCGACAGGGGGCTTTGCAGATACGCAGTATTTT.

This chain connects TRBV19 to TRBJ2-7; 10 bases map to TRBD2. The CDR3 is 14 amino acids. With 7 bases clipped from V and 7 bases from J, the junction kept 10 bases outside the gene matches. Per the germline V gene, CDR1 is LNHDA and CDR2 is SQIVND (reference sequence). CDR3 sequence (DNA): TGTGCCAGTAAGGTTCTAGCGGGAGTGGGTGAGCAGTACTTC. Amino acids: CASKVLAGVGEQYF.

V gene TRBV7-9 combines with J gene TRBJ1-2; 11 positions match TRBD1. The V segment lost 3 bases and the J segment 5 bases; nucleotides outside the gene matches: 2. There are 14 residues in the CDR3. Looked up from germline, CDR1 is SEHNR and CDR2 is FQNEAQ (reference sequence). For the CDR3, the DNA is TGTGCCAGCAGCTTCGGGACAGGGGGTTATGGCTACACCTTC. Amino acid sequence: CASSFGTGGYGYTF.

The chain has TRBV2 and TRBJ2-3, with 11 bases matching TRBD1. This CDR3 is built from 15 residues. V lost 5 bases, J lost 0 bases, and 1 base stayed unmatched. Per germline, CDR1 SNHLY and CDR2 FYNNEI. The CDR3 loop is CASSWDRGSTDTQYF. CDR3 bases: TGTGCCAGCAGTTGGGACAGGGGGAGCACAGATACGCAGTATTTT.

This clone was seen only a few times. The V and J genes are TRBV3-1 (or the pseudogene TRBV3-2) and TRBJ1-4, with 7 positions matching TRBD1. The CDR3 consists of 14 residues. CDR1 is LGHDT, CDR2 YNNKEL, per germline (reference sequence). After removal of 2 bases from V and 8 bases from J, the junction contained 5 bases not matched to a gene. The CDR3 spells CASSQNRGGEKLFF. CDR3 coding DNA: TGTGCCAGCAGCCAAAACAGGGGCGGAGAAAAACTGTTTTTT.

The table lists this clone with many counts. The chain uses TRBV10-3 and TRBJ1-2; TRBD1 agrees at 10 bases. Unmatched junction bases numbered 4, after V lost 4 bases and J lost 5 bases. Germline CDR1 ENHRY, CDR2 SYGVKD. The CDR3 has 14 amino acids. The CDR3: CAISGQGAGYGYTF. The CDR3 DNA reads TGTGCCATCAGTGGACAGGGGGCGGGGTATGGCTACACCTTC.

The V call is TRBV5-5, the J call TRBJ1-6; D is uncertain. The CDR3 covers 16 residues. The V end lost 2 bases, the J end lost 8 bases, and 17 bases lay between the germline ends. Germline V gives CDR1 SGHKS, CDR2 YYEKEE (reference sequence). The CDR3 is CASSFYLTGGDSPLHF. Here the CDR3 DNA reads TGTGCCAGCAGCTTTTACCTGACGGGAGGAGATTCACCCCTCCACTTT.

The chain uses TRBV6-5 and TRBJ1-1, with D uncertain. V lost 0 bases and J lost 1, with 9 bases in between. Germline V gives CDR1 MNHEY, CDR2 SVGAGI. This CDR3 has 15 amino acids. The CDR3: CASSYSYGRNTEAFF. DNA of the CDR3: TGTGCCAGCAGTTACTCATATGGGCGGAACACTGAAGCTTTCTTT.

The chain has TRBV2 and TRBJ1-1; 7 bases agree with TRBD1. The V and J ends lost 7 bases and 1 base, in that order; junction bases with no gene match: 9. Germline V gene sequence: CDR1 SNHLY, CDR2 FYNNEI. This CDR3 spans 15 amino acids. The CDR3 DNA follows: TGTGCCAGCACCGCATCACAGGGGTCGAACACTGAAGCTTTCTTT. Residues: CASTASQGSNTEAFF.

This clone has a handful of counts. Additional DNA sequences in this sample encode the identical CDR3. The V and J genes are TRBV9 and TRBJ2-5; D may be TRBD2 (5 bases). Germline values: CDR1 SGDLS, CDR2 YYNGEE. This CDR3 spans 13 amino acids. Between the trimmed V and J ends, which lost 1 base and 2 bases, there was a span of 6 bases. CDR3 bases: TGTGCCAGCAGCGTAACTAGTCAAGAGACCCAGTACTTC. Its protein product is CASSVTSQETQYF.

The V and J genes are TRBV27 and TRBJ2-2; D might be TRBD2 (6 bases). Germline-derived CDR1 and CDR2 are MNHEY and SMNVEV (reference sequence). V lost 5 bases and J lost 4, with 11 bases in between. This CDR3 is 14 amino acids long. Written as DNA, the CDR3 is TGTGCCAGCAGTCAGCAGGGAGGCACCGGGGAGCTGTTTTTT. Amino acids: CASSQQGGTGELFF.

This clone has more than one count but fewer than ten. This sequence joins TRBV11-3 and TRBJ1-1; D unresolved. From germline, CDR1 is SGHNT and CDR2 YENEEA. The CDR3 sequence is 13 residues long. The V gene lost 5 bases and the J gene lost 1 base, with 8 bases spanning the gap. The CDR3 spells CASSTQANTEAFF. For the CDR3, the DNA is TGTGCCAGCAGCACGCAGGCGAACACTGAAGCTTTCTTT.

This chain connects TRBV3-1 (or the pseudogene TRBV3-2) to TRBJ2-1, with 11 bases identical to TRBD2. J lost 4 bases, V lost 4 bases, and 9 bases had no gene match. The CDR3 has 17 residues. Germline CDR1 is LGHDT and CDR2 is YNNKEL (reference sequence). CDR3 in amino acids: CASSLGPGLADYNEQFF. CDR3 nucleotides: TGTGCCAGCAGCCTTGGGCCGGGACTAGCGGATTACAATGAGCAGTTCTTC.